What follows are 18 T cell receptor beta chains derived from one specimen sequenced in a study of cytomegalovirus exposure and HLA in healthy donors. The PCR contained 60 Vbeta and 13 Jbeta primers. Some clones are missing from TCRdb's copy, which holds only in-frame ones; the method was immunoSEQ multiplex PCR. Of under 90,000 clones detected, around 70% appear once; the ten largest clones hold more than 9.5%. Sequenced sample: PBMCs. The receptors were gathered from a woman between 50 and 59 years old in good health and CMV-seropositive.

This clone was observed a few times. CDR3 DNA sequence: TGTGCCAGCAGCTTAGTGACCGGCTCAGGGGGAGGAGGGGAAAAACTGTTTTTT. It codes for CASSLVTGSGGGGEKLFF. The chain employs TRBV7-2 and TRBJ1-4; 7 bases match TRBD1. The ends lost 1 base at V and 8 bases at J; junction bases unmatched: 16. CDR3 length equals 18 residues. In germline, CDR1 is SGHTA, CDR2 FQGNSA.

The chain has TRBV5-1 and TRBJ1-5, with D unresolved. Trimming left V 2 bases short and J 0 bases short, with 9 bases between. Germline CDR1 and CDR2: SGHRS and YFSETQ. The CDR3 length is 15 residues. CDR3 nucleotides: TGCGCCAGCAGCTTTACCGGGGTTAGCAATCAGCCCCAGCATTTT. This encodes CASSFTGVSNQPQHF.

The V call is TRBV30, the J call TRBJ2-2, with D possibly matching TRBD2 (5 bases). V was trimmed by 2 bases and J by 1 base, leaving 17 bases between them. The germline V gene encodes CDR1 GTSNPN and CDR2 SVGIG (reference sequence). The CDR3 loop spans 17 amino acids. This CDR3 reads CAWSPAGVSGNTGELFF. CDR3 DNA: TGTGCCTGGAGTCCGGCAGGAGTGAGCGGGAACACCGGGGAGCTGTTTTTT. Combining the CDR3 with reference TRBV30 and TRBJ2-2 gives the whole variable domain SQTIHQWPATLVQPVGSPLSLECTVEGTSNPNLYWYRQAAGRGLQLLFYSVGIGQISSEVPQNLSASRPQDRQFILSSKKLLLSDSGFYLCAWSPAGVSGNTGELFFGEGSRLTVL.

J is TRBJ2-1 and V is TRBV6-5; TRBD2 matches 7 bases. This CDR3 contains 15 residues. V shed 6 bases and J 4 bases; nucleotides not matched to a gene: 9. Germline values: CDR1 MNHEY, CDR2 SVGAGI. The CDR3 is CASSGESGGYNEQFF. The CDR3 nucleotides read TGTGCCAGCAGCGGGGAGTCCGGGGGGTACAATGAGCAGTTCTTC.

This clone was picked up a small number of times. The gene calls are TRBV9 and TRBJ2-5; 9 bases map to TRBD2. The CDR3 runs to 18 residues. Germline V gene lookup returns CDR1 SGDLS and CDR2 YYNGEE. V shed 3 bases, J shed 5 bases, and the junction held 17 bases outside the gene matches. The CDR3 here is CASSALGGGGASRETQYF. The CDR3 DNA reads as TGTGCCAGCAGCGCCCTAGGCGGCGGGGGGGCTTCGCGGGAGACCCAGTACTTC.

This clone was recorded only once. This CDR3 is also generated by other DNA sequences in the sample. The rearrangement links TRBV28 to TRBJ1-5; the match to TRBD1 covers 8 bases. V shed 2 bases, J shed 0 bases, and the junction held 0 bases outside the gene matches. Germline loops: CDR1 MDHEN, CDR2 SYDVKM. This CDR3 spans 15 amino acids. CDR3 in amino acids: CASSLGTGSNQPQHF. CDR3 nucleotides: TGTGCCAGCAGTTTAGGGACAGGTAGCAATCAGCCCCAGCATTTT. The full variable domain, rest sourced from reference TRBV28 and TRBJ1-5, is DVKVTQSSRYLVKRTGEKVFLECVQDMDHENMFWYRQDPGLGLRLIYFSYDVKMKEKGDIPEGYSVSREKKERFSLILESASTNQTSMYLCASSLGTGSNQPQHFGDGTRLSIL.

The chain joins TRBV6-1 to TRBJ1-5; tentatively, D is TRBD1 (6 bases). V was pared by 2 bases and J by 3 bases, with 8 bases between. The CDR3 consists of 14 residues. From germline, CDR1 is MNHNS and CDR2 SASEGT. The chain's CDR3 is CASSESGDNQPQHF. The DNA for the CDR3 is TGTGCCAGCAGTGAATCAGGGGACAATCAGCCCCAGCATTTT.

The chain uses TRBV7-6 and TRBJ1-5; D call uncertain. V was cut by 1 base and J by 7 bases, with 11 bases left in between. CDR1 is SGHVS and CDR2 is FNYEAQ in the germline V gene. The CDR3 runs to 14 residues. CDR3 sequence reads: CASSLDSELQPQHF. The CDR3 nucleotides are TGTGCCAGCAGCTTAGATAGTGAGCTGCAGCCCCAGCATTTT.

The chain has TRBV5-1 and TRBJ2-7; 12 positions match TRBD2. V shed 0 bases and J 2 bases; nucleotides not matched to a gene: 3. Germline V gene sequence: CDR1 SGHRS, CDR2 YFSETQ. The CDR3 sequence is 16 residues long. The CDR3 loop is CASSLGTSGDAYEQYF. The CDR3 DNA reads TGCGCCAGCAGCTTGGGGACTAGCGGGGATGCCTACGAGCAGTACTTC.

This chain uses TRBV19 with TRBJ2-5; 15 bases line up with TRBD2. The CDR3 loop spans 18 amino acids. Germline V gives CDR1 LNHDA, CDR2 SQIVND (reference sequence). J gave up 4 bases and V 4 bases, and 10 bases lay outside the gene matches. The CDR3 loop is CASSTEGLAGGIAETQYF. CDR3 bases: TGTGCCAGTAGTACCGAGGGACTAGCGGGAGGTATTGCAGAGACCCAGTACTTC.

This clone was observed a few times. V is TRBV2 and J is TRBJ2-2, with TRBD2 identical over 16 bases. V lost 3 bases and J lost 4; bases outside the gene matches: 11. The V gene's germline CDR1 is SNHLY and CDR2 FYNNEI. The CDR3 sequence is 20 residues long. Here the CDR3 reads CASSDLSGLAGGPGTGELFF. The CDR3 region has the DNA TGTGCCAGCAGTGACTTGTCGGGACTAGCGGGGGGGCCGGGCACCGGGGAGCTGTTTTTT.

This clone showed up just a few times. The sample has other DNA sequences that encode this CDR3 too. The rearrangement uses TRBV11-2 and TRBJ2-2; TRBD2 is a possible D gene (5 bases). The germline gives CDR1 SGHAT, CDR2 FQNNGV. Trimming removed 5 bases at V and 5 bases at J, with 15 bases between. CDR3 size: 15 residues. The CDR3 nucleotides are TGTGCCAGCAGCCCCCTCCTAGGAGGTACCGGGGAGCTGTTTTTT. It specifies CASSPLLGGTGELFF.

CDR3 nucleotide sequence: TGTGCCAGCAGCCAAGGACAGGGGGCCACAGATACGCAGTATTTT. Translation gives CASSQGQGATDTQYF. V usage is TRBV4-2 and J usage is TRBJ2-3; the match to TRBD1 covers 10 bases. The V and J ends lost 1 base and 2 bases, in that order; junction bases with no gene match: 0. The CDR3 is 15 residues long. The germline V gene has CDR1 LGHNA and CDR2 YNFKEQ.

This chain connects TRBV6-1 to TRBJ1-5; possibly TRBD1 for D (5 bases). The CDR3 extends over 16 amino acids. V gave up 4 bases and J gave up 0 bases, with 13 bases separating them. CDR1 MNHNS and CDR2 SASEGT come from the germline V gene. CDR3 region: CASSGGGVNSNQPQHF. The DNA for the CDR3 is TGTGCCAGCAGTGGCGGGGGGGTTAATAGCAATCAGCCCCAGCATTTT.

CDR3 nucleotide sequence: TGTGCCAGCTCACCACAAAACGACAGGGATGGCTACACCTTC. It yields the protein CASSPQNDRDGYTF. The chain links TRBV18 to TRBJ1-2; TRBD1 matches 7 bases. Germline lookup yields CDR1 KGHSH and CDR2 LQKENI. J gave up 6 bases and V 1 base, and 5 bases lay outside the gene matches. The CDR3 extends over 14 amino acids.

The V gene is TRBV4-2, the J gene TRBJ1-2, with D unclear. Germline V CDR1 and CDR2: LGHNA, YNFKEQ. V gave up 1 base and J gave up 7 bases, with 10 bases separating them. The CDR3 has 13 residues. The CDR3 sequence is CASSQVGLSGYTF. The CDR3 DNA reads as TGTGCCAGCAGCCAAGTCGGTTTGAGTGGCTACACCTTC.

This clone was seen once. The CDR3 bases are TGCGCCAGCAGCCCTACCTCGGGACAAGATCATTATGGCTACACCTTC. It translates to CASSPTSGQDHYGYTF. The chain has TRBV5-1 and TRBJ1-2; D is perhaps TRBD1 (6 bases). The V gene lost 4 bases and the J gene lost 5 bases, with 21 bases spanning the gap. The CDR3 covers 16 residues. The germline V gene encodes CDR1 SGHRS and CDR2 YFSETQ.

The chain couples TRBV6-1 to TRBJ1-2; 8 bases line up with TRBD1. The trim removed 3 bases at V and 4 bases at J, leaving 10 bases unmatched. CDR3 length: 16 amino acids. Germline CDR1 is MNHNS and CDR2 is SASEGT. Written as DNA, the CDR3 is TGTGCCAGCAGTGATCCGGGACAGGCTATTACCTATGGCTACACCTTC. Translation: CASSDPGQAITYGYTF.